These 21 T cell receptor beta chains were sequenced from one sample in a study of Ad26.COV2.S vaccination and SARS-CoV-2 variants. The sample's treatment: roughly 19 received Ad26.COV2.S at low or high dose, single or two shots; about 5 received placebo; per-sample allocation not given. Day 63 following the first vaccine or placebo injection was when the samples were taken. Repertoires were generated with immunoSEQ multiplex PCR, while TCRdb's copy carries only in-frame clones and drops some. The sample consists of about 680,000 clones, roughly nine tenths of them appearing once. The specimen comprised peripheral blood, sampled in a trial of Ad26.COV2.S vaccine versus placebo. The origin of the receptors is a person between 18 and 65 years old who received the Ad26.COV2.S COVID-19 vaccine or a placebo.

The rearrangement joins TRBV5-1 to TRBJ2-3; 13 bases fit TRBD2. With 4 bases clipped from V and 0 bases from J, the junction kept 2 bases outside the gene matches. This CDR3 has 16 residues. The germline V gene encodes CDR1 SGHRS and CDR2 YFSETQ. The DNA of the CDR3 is TGCGCCAGCAGCCCGGGACTAGCGGGAAGCACAGATACGCAGTATTTT. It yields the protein CASSPGLAGSTDTQYF.

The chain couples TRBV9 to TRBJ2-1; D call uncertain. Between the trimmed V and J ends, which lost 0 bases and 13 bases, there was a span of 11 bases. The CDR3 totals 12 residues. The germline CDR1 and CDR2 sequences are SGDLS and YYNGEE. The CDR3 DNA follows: TGTGCCAGCAGCGTAGAAGGGTCCCGACAGTTCTTC. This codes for CASSVEGSRQFF.

The CDR3 region has the DNA TGTGCCAGCGAGGGTGCGGGAGATGAGCAGTTCTTC. Its translation is CASEGAGDEQFF. The chain joins TRBV12-3 or TRBV12-4 to TRBJ2-1, with 7 positions matching TRBD2. This CDR3 is built from 12 residues. V was clipped by 8 bases and J by 8 bases; unmatched bases: 6.

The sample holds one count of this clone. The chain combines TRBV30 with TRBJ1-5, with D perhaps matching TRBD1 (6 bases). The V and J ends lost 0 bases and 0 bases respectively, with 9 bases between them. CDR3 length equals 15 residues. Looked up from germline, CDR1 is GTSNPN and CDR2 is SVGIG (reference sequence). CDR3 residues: CAWSVGGSSNQPQHF. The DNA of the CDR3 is TGTGCCTGGAGTGTAGGGGGATCTAGCAATCAGCCCCAGCATTTT.

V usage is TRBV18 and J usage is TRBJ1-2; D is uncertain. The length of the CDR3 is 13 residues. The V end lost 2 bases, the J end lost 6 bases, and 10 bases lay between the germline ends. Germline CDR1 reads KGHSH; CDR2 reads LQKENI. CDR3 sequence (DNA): TGTGCCAGCTCACCAAGGACTTTCGATGGCTACACCTTC. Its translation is CASSPRTFDGYTF.

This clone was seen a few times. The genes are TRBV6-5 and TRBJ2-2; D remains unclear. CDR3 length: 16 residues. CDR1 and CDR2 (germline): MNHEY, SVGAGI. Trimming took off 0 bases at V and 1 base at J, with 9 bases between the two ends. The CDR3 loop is CASSYSPVKNTGELFF. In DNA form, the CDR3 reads TGTGCCAGCAGTTACTCGCCAGTCAAGAACACCGGGGAGCTGTTTTTT.

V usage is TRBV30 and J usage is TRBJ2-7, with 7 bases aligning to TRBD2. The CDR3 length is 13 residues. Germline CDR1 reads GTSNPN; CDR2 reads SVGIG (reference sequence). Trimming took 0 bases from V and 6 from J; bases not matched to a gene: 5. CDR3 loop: CAWSVGEGIEQYF. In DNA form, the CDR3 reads TGTGCCTGGAGTGTAGGGGAGGGGATCGAGCAGTACTTC.

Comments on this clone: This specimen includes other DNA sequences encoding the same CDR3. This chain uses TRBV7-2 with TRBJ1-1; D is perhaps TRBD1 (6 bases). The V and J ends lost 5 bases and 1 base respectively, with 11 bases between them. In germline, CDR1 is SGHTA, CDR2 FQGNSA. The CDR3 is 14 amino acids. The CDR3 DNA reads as TGTGCCAGCAGCACCCGGACAGAGAACACTGAAGCTTTCTTT. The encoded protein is CASSTRTENTEAFF.

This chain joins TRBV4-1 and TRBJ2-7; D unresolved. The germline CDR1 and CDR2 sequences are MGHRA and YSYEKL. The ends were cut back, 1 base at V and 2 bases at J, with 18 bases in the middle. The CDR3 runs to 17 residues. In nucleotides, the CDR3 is TGCGCCAGCAGCCAAGGCGGACCCGACCTTGGAGCCTACGAGCAGTACTTC. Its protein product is CASSQGGPDLGAYEQYF.

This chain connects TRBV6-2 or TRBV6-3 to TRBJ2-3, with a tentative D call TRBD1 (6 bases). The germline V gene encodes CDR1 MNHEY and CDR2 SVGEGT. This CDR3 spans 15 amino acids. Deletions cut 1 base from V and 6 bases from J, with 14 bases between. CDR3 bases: TGTGCCAGCAGTTACTTGGACAGTTTCGGCGATACGCAGTATTTT. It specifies CASSYLDSFGDTQYF.

CDR3 amino acids: CACTTSGQGVGYTF. The CDR3 nucleotides read TGTGCCTGTACGACATCGGGACAGGGGGTAGGCTACACCTTC. The chain links TRBV30 to TRBJ1-2; 11 bases are shared with TRBD1. CDR1 and CDR2 from the germline V gene are GTSNPN and SVGIG (reference sequence). V lost 6 bases to trimming and J lost 8 bases; unmatched junction nucleotides: 11. The CDR3 totals 14 residues. The whole variable domain, filled in from reference TRBV30 and TRBJ1-2, reads SQTIHQWPATLVQPVGSPLSLECTVEGTSNPNLYWYRQAAGRGLQLLFYSVGIGQISSEVPQNLSASRPQDRQFILSSKKLLLSDSGFYLCACTTSGQGVGYTFGSGTRLTVV.

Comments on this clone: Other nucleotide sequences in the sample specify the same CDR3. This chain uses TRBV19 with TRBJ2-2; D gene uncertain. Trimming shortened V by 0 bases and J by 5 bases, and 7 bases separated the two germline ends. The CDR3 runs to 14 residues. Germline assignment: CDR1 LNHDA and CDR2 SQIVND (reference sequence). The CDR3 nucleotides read TGTGCCAGTAGTATAGATCTCAGGACCGGGGAGCTGTTTTTT. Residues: CASSIDLRTGELFF. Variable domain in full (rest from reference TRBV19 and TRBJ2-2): DGGITQSPKYLFRKEGQNVTLSCEQNLNHDAMYWYRQDPGQGLRLIYYSQIVNDFQKGDIAEGYSVSREKKESFPLTVTSAQKNPTAFYLCASSIDLRTGELFFGEGSRLTVL.

The CDR3 DNA reads TGTGCCTGGAGTGTACGGCGTACAGGGAATGAGCAGTTCTTC. Translated, it gives CAWSVRRTGNEQFF. The V call is TRBV30, the J call TRBJ2-1; a possible D gene is TRBD1 (6 bases). The V gene's germline CDR1 is GTSNPN and CDR2 SVGIG (reference sequence). The CDR3 length is 14 residues. V was trimmed by 0 bases and J by 7 bases, leaving 13 bases between them.

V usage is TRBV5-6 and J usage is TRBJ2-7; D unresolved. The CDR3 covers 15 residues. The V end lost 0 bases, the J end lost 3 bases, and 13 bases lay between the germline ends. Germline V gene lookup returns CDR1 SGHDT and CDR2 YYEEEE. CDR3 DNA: TGTGCCAGCAGCTTGGCCCCGCAGAACTACTACGAGCAGTACTTC. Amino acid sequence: CASSLAPQNYYEQYF.

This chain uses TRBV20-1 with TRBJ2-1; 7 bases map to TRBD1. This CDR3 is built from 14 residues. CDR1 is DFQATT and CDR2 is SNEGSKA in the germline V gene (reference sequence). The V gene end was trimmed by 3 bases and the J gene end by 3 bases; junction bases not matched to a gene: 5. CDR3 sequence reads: CSASWDRSYNEQFF. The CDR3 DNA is TGCAGTGCTAGTTGGGACAGAAGCTACAATGAGCAGTTCTTC.

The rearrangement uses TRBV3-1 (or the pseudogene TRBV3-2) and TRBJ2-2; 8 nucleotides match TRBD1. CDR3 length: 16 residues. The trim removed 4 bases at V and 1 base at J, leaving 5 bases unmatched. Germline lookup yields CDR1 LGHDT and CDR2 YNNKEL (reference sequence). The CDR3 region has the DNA TGTGCCAGCAGCCCCTGGACAGGGCGGAACACCGGGGAGCTGTTTTTT. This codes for CASSPWTGRNTGELFF.

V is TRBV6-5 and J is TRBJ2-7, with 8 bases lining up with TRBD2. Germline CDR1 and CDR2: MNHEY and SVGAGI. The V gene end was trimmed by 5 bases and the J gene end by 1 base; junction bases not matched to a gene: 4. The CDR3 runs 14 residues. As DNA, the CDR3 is TGTGCCAGCAGTCGCGGGGGGCAGTCCTACGAGCAGTACTTC. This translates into CASSRGGQSYEQYF.

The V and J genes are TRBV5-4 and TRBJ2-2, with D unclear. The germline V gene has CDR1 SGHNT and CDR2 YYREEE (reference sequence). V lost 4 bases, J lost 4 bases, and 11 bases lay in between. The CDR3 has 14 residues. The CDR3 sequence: CASSLLDPTGELFF. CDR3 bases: TGTGCCAGCAGCCTCCTGGATCCCACCGGGGAGCTGTTTTTT. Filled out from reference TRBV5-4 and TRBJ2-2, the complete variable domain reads ETGVTQSPTHLIKTRGQQVTLRCSSQSGHNTVSWYQQALGQGPQFIFQYYREEENGRGNFPPRFSGLQFPNYSSELNVNALELDDSALYLCASSLLDPTGELFFGEGSRLTVL.

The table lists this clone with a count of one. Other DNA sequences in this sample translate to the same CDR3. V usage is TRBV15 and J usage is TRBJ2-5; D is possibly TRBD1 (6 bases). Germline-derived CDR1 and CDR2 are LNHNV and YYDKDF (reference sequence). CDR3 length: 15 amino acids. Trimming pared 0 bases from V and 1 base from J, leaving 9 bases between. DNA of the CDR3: TGTGCCACCAGCAGAGATTCAGGGGTCCAAGAGACCCAGTACTTC. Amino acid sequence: CATSRDSGVQETQYF.

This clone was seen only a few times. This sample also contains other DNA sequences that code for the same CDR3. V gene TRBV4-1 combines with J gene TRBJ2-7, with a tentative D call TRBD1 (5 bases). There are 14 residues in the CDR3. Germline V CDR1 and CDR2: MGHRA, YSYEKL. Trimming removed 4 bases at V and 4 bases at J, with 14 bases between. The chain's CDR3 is CASSLGQGGYEQYF. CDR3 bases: TGCGCCAGCAGCCTCGGTCAGGGTGGATACGAGCAGTACTTC.

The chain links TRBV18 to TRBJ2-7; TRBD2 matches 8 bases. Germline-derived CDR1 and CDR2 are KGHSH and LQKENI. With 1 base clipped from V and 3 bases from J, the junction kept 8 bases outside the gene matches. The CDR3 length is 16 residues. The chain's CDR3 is CASSPQLAETLYEQYF. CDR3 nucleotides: TGTGCCAGCTCACCACAACTAGCGGAGACCCTCTACGAGCAGTACTTC. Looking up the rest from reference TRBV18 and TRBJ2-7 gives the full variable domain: NAGVMQNPRHLVRRRGQEARLRCSPMKGHSHVYWYRQLPEEGLKFMVYLQKENIIDESGMPKERFSAEFPKEGPSILRIQQVVRGDSAAYFCASSPQLAETLYEQYFGPGTRLTVT.